This T cell receptor (beta chain) appears in the sequencing data of a study of human T cells and chemical hapten exposure. As for the study in general: Upper back patch tests used 0.01% DPC, scored after 6 days.

About this clonotype itself: Its antigen is not known.

The CDR3 loop spans 12 amino acids. The V end was cut by 6 bases, the J end by 7 bases, with 10 bases between. Study results and caveats: There was no change with DPC sensitization in TCRs above 1 in 1000 frequency.

In the authors' methods: Counts of TCRs in each sample centred on a median of approximately 96,000 and extended from about 24,000 to 680,000. Each CDR3 protein is one row after TCRdb ran MiXCR on the RACE reads. The V and J calls and clone size are TCRdb's, not the authors'. The sample yields 96,000 or so distinct CDR3 sequences, about 9.6% seen once. Time point defined: patch test 2, 6 weeks after DPC sensitization. Noted treatment: therapeutic diphenylcyclopropenone sensitization with weekly scalp DPC. The origin of this receptor is a woman aged 40 to 50 with alopecia areata. Some clones in this sample may be carry-over from other donors' samples. The sequenced sample was whole blood, obtained in connection with sensitization to the hapten diphenylcyclopropenone (DPC). The chain combines TRBV12-3 or TRBV12-4 with TRBJ1-5; unclear D gene. The CDR3 loop is CASRQTGQPQHF. As DNA, the CDR3 is TGTGCCAGCAGGCAGACGGGCCAGCCCCAGCATTTT.